These 10 T cell receptor beta chains share one sample of origin, sequenced in a study of radiation and T cells in renal cell carcinoma. Indicated time point: baseline pretreatment blood. Treatment in this sample: 15 Gy SBRT to primary tumor, nephrectomy 4 weeks later. Data came from immunoSEQ multiplex PCR; TCRdb stores just in-frame clones and leaves some out. The table includes around 46,000 clones, about 80% detected once. The sequenced sample was blood, obtained from a patient whose treatment included radiotherapy and nephrectomy. These receptors all stem from a woman in her 70s with renal cell carcinoma.

The V and J genes are TRBV2 and TRBJ2-2; D might be TRBD2 (5 bases). The V end was cut by 8 bases, the J end by 4 bases, with 8 bases between. Germline V gives CDR1 SNHLY, CDR2 FYNNEI. The CDR3 totals 12 residues. CDR3 sequence: CASWTATGELFF. The CDR3, as DNA: TGTGCCAGCTGGACTGCCACCGGGGAGCTGTTTTTT. Complete variable domain (other parts from reference TRBV2 and TRBJ2-2): EPEVTQTPSHQVTQMGQEVILRCVPISNHLYFYWYRQILGQKVEFLVSFYNNEISEKSEIFDDQFSVERPDGSNFTLKIRSTKLEDSAMYFCASWTATGELFFGEGSRLTVL.

The CDR3 coding sequence is TGTGCCAGTAGGATGAGGTCCCCGGGGCACACTGAAGCTTTCTTT. It is translated as CASRMRSPGHTEAFF. The J gene is TRBJ1-1, the V gene TRBV19; weak D call: TRBD1 (5 bases). CDR1 and CDR2 from the germline V gene are LNHDA and SQIVND (reference sequence). Deletions cut 6 bases from V and 3 bases from J, with 17 bases between. The CDR3 spans 15 residues.

The rearrangement links TRBV10-3 to TRBJ2-1, with D perhaps matching TRBD1 (6 bases). V dropped 5 bases and J dropped 6 bases, with 17 bases sitting between them. The CDR3 runs 15 residues. Germline V gene lookup returns CDR1 ENHRY and CDR2 SYGVKD. CDR3 sequence (DNA): TGTGCCATCAGTACCGAAGGGGGACCAACCAATGAGCAGTTCTTC. It encodes CAISTEGGPTNEQFF.

This clone was observed a handful of times. The J gene is TRBJ1-1, the V gene TRBV2, with D unresolved. CDR1 is SNHLY and CDR2 is FYNNEI in the germline V gene. Deletions cut 0 bases from V and 1 base from J, with 3 bases between. The CDR3 runs to 13 residues. Written as DNA, the CDR3 is TGTGCCAGCAGTGAAGCAGGGAACACTGAAGCTTTCTTT. This sequence encodes CASSEAGNTEAFF. Looking up the rest from reference TRBV2 and TRBJ1-1 gives the full variable domain: EPEVTQTPSHQVTQMGQEVILRCVPISNHLYFYWYRQILGQKVEFLVSFYNNEISEKSEIFDDQFSVERPDGSNFTLKIRSTKLEDSAMYFCASSEAGNTEAFFGQGTRLTVV.

V usage is TRBV7-9 and J usage is TRBJ2-7, with TRBD1 identical over 7 bases. The trim removed 2 bases at V and 2 bases at J, leaving 3 bases unmatched. Germline V lookup: CDR1 SEHNR, CDR2 FQNEAQ (reference sequence). This CDR3 spans 14 amino acids. The CDR3 sequence: CASSLQGVTYEQYF. DNA for the CDR3: TGTGCCAGCAGCTTACAGGGGGTAACCTACGAGCAGTACTTC. The entire variable domain, with the rest obtained from reference TRBV7-9 and TRBJ2-7, is as follows: DTGVSQNPRHKITKRGQNVTFRCDPISEHNRLYWYRQTLGQGPEFLTYFQNEAQLEKSRLLSDRFSAERPKGSFSTLEIQRTEQGDSAMYLCASSLQGVTYEQYFGPGTRLTVT.

The rearrangement uses TRBV5-6 and TRBJ1-2; a possible D gene is TRBD1 (6 bases). The germline V gene encodes CDR1 SGHDT and CDR2 YYEEEE. V lost 4 bases, J lost 1 base, and 17 bases lay in between. There are 16 residues in the CDR3. As DNA, the CDR3 is TGTGCCAGCAGCGTTTTGAGGGGGGCGGATAACTATGGCTACACCTTC. Its protein product is CASSVLRGADNYGYTF.

This clone showed up just a few times. This rearrangement joins TRBV14 to TRBJ1-1; D unclear. This CDR3 spans 15 amino acids. CDR1 and CDR2 (germline): SGHDN, FVKESK. Trimming shortened V by 2 bases and J by 4 bases, and 14 bases separated the two germline ends. CDR3 in DNA: TGTGCCAGCAGCCAACGGAGCGTGGGAAGCACTGAAGCTTTCTTT. It is translated as CASSQRSVGSTEAFF.

CDR3 coding DNA: TGTGCCAGCAGCTTAAAACCCTACAATGAGCAGTTCTTC. This codes for CASSLKPYNEQFF. The gene calls are TRBV11-2 and TRBJ2-1; D is uncertain. The CDR3 is 13 amino acids. Germline V gives CDR1 SGHAT, CDR2 FQNNGV. V was cut by 2 bases and J by 2 bases, with 4 bases left in between.

CDR3 coding DNA: TGTGCCAGCAGCTTAGGGACGCAGGGCCAAGAGACCCAGTACTTC. As protein: CASSLGTQGQETQYF. The V gene is TRBV7-7, the J gene TRBJ2-5; a weak D match, TRBD1 (5 bases). In germline, CDR1 is SSHAT, CDR2 FNYEAQ (reference sequence). Trimming removed 1 base from V and 1 base from J, with 10 bases in between. This CDR3 is built from 15 residues.

V gene TRBV5-8 combines with J gene TRBJ2-6; D gene unclear. Trimming shortened V by 4 bases and J by 0 bases, and 8 bases separated the two germline ends. The CDR3 extends over 15 amino acids. CDR1 SGHTS and CDR2 YDEGEE come from the germline V gene. The CDR3 is CASSRKSSGANVLTF. The DNA for the CDR3 is TGTGCCAGCAGCCGAAAAAGCTCTGGGGCCAACGTCCTGACTTTC. Filled out from reference TRBV5-8 and TRBJ2-6, the complete variable domain reads EAGVTQSPTHLIKTRGQQATLRCSPISGHTSVYWYQQALGLGLQFLLWYDEGEERNRGNFPPRFSGRQFPNYSSELNVNALELEDSALYLCASSRKSSGANVLTFGAGSRLTVL.